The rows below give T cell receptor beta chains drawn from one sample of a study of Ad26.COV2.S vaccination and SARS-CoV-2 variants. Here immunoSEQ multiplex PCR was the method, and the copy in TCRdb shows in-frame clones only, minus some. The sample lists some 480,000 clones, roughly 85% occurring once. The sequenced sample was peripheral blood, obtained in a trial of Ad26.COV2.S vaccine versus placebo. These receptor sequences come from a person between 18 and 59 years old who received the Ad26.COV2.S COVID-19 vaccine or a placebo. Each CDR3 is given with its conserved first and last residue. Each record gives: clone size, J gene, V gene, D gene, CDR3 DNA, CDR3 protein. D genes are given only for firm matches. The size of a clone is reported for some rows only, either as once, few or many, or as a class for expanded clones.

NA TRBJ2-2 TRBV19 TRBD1 TGTGCCAGTAGAACGACAGGGGGCACCGGGGAGCTGTTTTTT CASRTTGGTGELFF
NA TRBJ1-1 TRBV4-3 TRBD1 TGCGCCAGCAGCCTACGACAGGGCGGAACTGAAGCTTTCTTT CASSLRQGGTEAFF
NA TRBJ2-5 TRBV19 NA TGTGCCAGTAGCCCCTCAGGAGTTGGGGAGACCCAGTACTTC CASSPSGVGETQYF
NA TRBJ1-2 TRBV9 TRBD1 TGTGCCAGCAGCGTAGGGTGGGACAGGGCCCTTGGTGGCTACACCTTC CASSVGWDRALGGYTF
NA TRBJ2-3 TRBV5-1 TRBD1 TGCGCCAGCAGCGAGGGACAGGGAGTTGAGGAGGGCACAGATACGCAGTATTTT CASSEGQGVEEGTDTQYF
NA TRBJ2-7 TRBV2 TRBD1 TGTGCCAACCAGACAGGGTTCACTTGCGAGCAGTACTTC CANQTGFTCEQYF
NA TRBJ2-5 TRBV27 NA TGTGCCAGCAGTTGGGGAGGACGGCCCGAAGAGACCCAGTACTTC CASSWGGRPEETQYF
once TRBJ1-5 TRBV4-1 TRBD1 TGCGCCAGCAGCCTATACCCCTTGGGACAGGGCACGAGCAATCAGCCCCAGCATTTT CASSLYPLGQGTSNQPQHF
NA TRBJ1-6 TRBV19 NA TGTGCCAGTAGGCAACAGGGTGGGGGTTCACCCCTCCACTTT CASRQQGGGSPLHF
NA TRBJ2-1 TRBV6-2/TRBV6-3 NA TGTGCCAGCAGTTACCTCGGTTACAATGAGCAGTTCTTC CASSYLGYNEQFF
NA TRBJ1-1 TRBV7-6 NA TGTGCCAGCAGCTTAATTAGCACCAAGAACACTGAAGCTTTCTTT CASSLISTKNTEAFF
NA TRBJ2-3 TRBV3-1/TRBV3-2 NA TGTGCCAGCAGCCAAGGGGCGGGACCTCGGGGGACGCAGTATTTT CASSQGAGPRGTQYF
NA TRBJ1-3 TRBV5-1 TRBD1 TGCGCCAGCAGCTTGAACCAGGGGGTAAACACCATATATTTT CASSLNQGVNTIYF
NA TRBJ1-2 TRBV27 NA TGTGCCAGCAGTCCCCGGGTGGGGGGCTACACCTTC CASSPRVGGYTF
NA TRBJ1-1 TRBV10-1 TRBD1 TGCGCCAGCAGACTAGACAGGGTATTACCCCTGGACACTGAAGCTTTCTTT CASRLDRVLPLDTEAFF